This TCR beta chain came from a study of T cells after yellow fever vaccination. Study as a whole: Preparation of the low-cell-number fractions used SMART-Seq v4 Ultra Low Input.

This CDR3 region has 13 residues. Germline-derived CDR1 and CDR2 are SGHAT and FQNNGV. V lost 5 bases and J lost 8; bases outside the gene matches: 4. This clonotype was detected many times. Its antigen is unidentified. Study-level points and caveats: Most clones from primary vaccination were detected again post-booster (about 96% CD4, 88% CD8). Contamination of FACS-sorted repertoires by abundant clonotypes from the bulk population could occur.

UMIs were added to TCR cDNA along with a universal primer site when it was made by 5'RACE template switching. TCRdb recomputed calls from the 5' RACE reads with MiXCR, one row per CDR3 protein. The data contain about 300,000 distinct CDR3 sequences, approximately 3.9% of them singletons. The rearrangement uses TRBV11-2 and TRBJ2-1; 9 nucleotides line up with TRBD2. Sequenced material: PBMCs, taken 5 days after the yellow fever booster vaccination. The TCR comes from a man between 18 and 35 years old who received the YFV17D yellow fever vaccine. The CDR3 loop is CASSGTSFHEQFF. The CDR3 region has the DNA TGTGCCAGCAGCGGGACTAGCTTTCATGAGCAGTTCTTC.